This TCR beta chain was documented in a study of blood T cell repertoires in COVID-19. Study at large: Some COVID-19 samples were acute and others convalescent; all came from the United States, Italy and Spain. PBMCs, B-cell-depleted T cells, or T cells provided the cDNA or gDNA that made up the material.

Original processing methods: For nucleated cells, counts were estimated from reference gene primer amplification. Using immunoSEQ multiplex PCR, the repertoire was profiled, and TCRdb retains in-frame clones only, with some absent. From that table come the V and J calls and clone size; the DNA was used to work out D and trimming. The table shows fewer than 350,000 clones, with approximately 83% occurring only once. Germline V gene sequence: CDR1 LGHDT, CDR2 YNNKEL (reference sequence). V dropped 2 bases and J dropped 5 bases, with 15 bases sitting between them. The CDR3 has 16 amino acids. The sequenced sample consisted of peripheral blood. This clonotype was sampled from a woman aged 25 to 39 who had recovered from COVID-19. The chain links TRBV3-1 (or the pseudogene TRBV3-2) to TRBJ2-2; D is ambiguous. CDR3 bases: TGTGCCAGCAGCCAATCTGGGCCGATCGAGACCGGGGAGCTGTTTTTT. Encoded protein: CASSQSGPIETGELFF.